The 7 T cell receptor beta chains below come from one sample, sequenced in a study of shared clonotypes between healthy human individuals. Profiling relied on immunoSEQ multiplex PCR, and the TCRdb table lists in-frame clones only, not all of them. The sample records around 2.1 million clones, 90% to 96% being singletons. Specimen: naive CD4+ T cells sorted from blood. Specified subset: CD45RA+ positively selected. The receptors stem from a man younger than 30 in good health.

Comments on this clone: Other DNA sequences within the sample encode an identical CDR3. This chain connects TRBV6-5 to TRBJ1-2, with D possibly TRBD1 on 5 matching bases. The V end lost 6 bases, the J end lost 5 bases, and 7 bases lay between the germline ends. Germline V gives CDR1 MNHEY, CDR2 SVGAGI. This CDR3 contains 11 residues. For the CDR3, the DNA is TGTGCCAGCAGCCAGGGTTATGGCTACACCTTC. As protein: CASSQGYGYTF.

The rearrangement joins TRBV15 to TRBJ1-1; TRBD1 might be the D (5 bases). The CDR3 consists of 13 residues. Trimming removed 3 bases from V and 5 bases from J, with 10 bases in between. Germline-derived CDR1 and CDR2 are LNHNV and YYDKDF (reference sequence). CDR3 sequence: CATSRGPGTEAFF. The CDR3 DNA is TGTGCCACCAGCAGGGGTCCAGGGACTGAAGCTTTCTTT.

This clone was recorded once. The chain is built from TRBV11-2 and TRBJ1-2, with D perhaps TRBD1 (5 bases). The V and J ends lost 5 bases and 4 bases respectively, with 14 bases between them. From germline, CDR1 is SGHAT and CDR2 FQNNGV. CDR3 length: 14 amino acids. The CDR3 DNA follows: TGTGCCAGCAGCATACAGGCGCAGGGCTATGGCTACACCTTC. Translating gives CASSIQAQGYGYTF.

The genes are TRBV4-2 and TRBJ2-2; 14 nucleotides line up with TRBD2. Germline loops: CDR1 LGHNA, CDR2 YNFKEQ. The CDR3 totals 18 residues. The J segment lost 1 base and the V segment lost 4 bases, leaving 5 bases of the junction unmatched. The CDR3 bases are TGTGCCAGCAGCCCCGGACTAGCGGGGGGCAAGAACACCGGGGAGCTGTTTTTT. Amino acids: CASSPGLAGGKNTGELFF.

This chain joins TRBV7-9 and TRBJ1-4, with D unresolved. V was shortened by 5 bases and J by 4 bases, with 14 bases between the two germline ends. CDR3 length: 15 amino acids. The germline V gene has CDR1 SEHNR and CDR2 FQNEAQ (reference sequence). CDR3 in amino acids: CASSPNRVFNEKLFF. CDR3 DNA: TGTGCCAGCAGCCCGAACAGAGTATTTAATGAAAAACTGTTTTTT.

This chain uses TRBV10-2 with TRBJ1-3; no clear D. V lost 9 bases, J lost 3 bases, and 6 bases lay in between. The CDR3 totals 11 residues. Germline CDR1 is WSHSY and CDR2 is SAAADI. The CDR3: CASSGGNTIYF. Here the CDR3 DNA reads TGCGCCAGTTCGGGTGGAAACACCATATATTTT.

The V call is TRBV30, the J call TRBJ1-1; D is perhaps TRBD1 (5 bases). The V and J ends lost 4 bases and 4 bases respectively, with 16 bases between them. The germline CDR1 and CDR2 sequences are GTSNPN and SVGIG (reference sequence). This CDR3 contains 14 residues. The CDR3 DNA follows: TGTGCCTGGACCTCCTGGGGGGGAAGCACTGAAGCTTTCTTT. Amino acid sequence: CAWTSWGGSTEAFF.